Here is one TCR beta chain with its context. This entry is derived from a study of cytomegalovirus exposure and HLA in healthy donors. CDR3 length equals 14 residues. Germline values: CDR1 SGHVS, CDR2 FQNEAQ. V was trimmed by 1 base and J by 2 bases, leaving 8 bases between them. The PCR made use of 60 Vbeta and 13 Jbeta primers. Profiling relied on immunoSEQ multiplex PCR, and the TCRdb table lists in-frame clones only, not all of them. The sample includes about 140,000 clones, 70% to 85% of them seen just once. V and J are TRBV7-8 and TRBJ1-2; tentatively, D is TRBD1 (6 bases). This TCR derives from a male donor in good health and CMV-seronegative. What was sequenced was PBMCs. The CDR3 region is CASSLGGQNYGYTF. The DNA of the CDR3 is TGTGCCAGCAGCTTAGGTGGACAGAACTATGGCTACACCTTC.